This T cell receptor beta chain was captured in a study of T cells in Graves' hyperthyroidism and ophthalmopathy. The study's findings and limits: Ophthalmopathy prediction by the model preceded onset by a median approximately six months.

At least ten counts were recorded for this clonotype. Its antigen is undetermined. RNA transcripts gave rise to amplified TCR beta CDR3 regions. When the TCR CDR3 underwent first-round RT-PCR, the HTBI primer set was used. TCRdb itself ran the multiplex PCR reads through MiXCR, one entry per CDR3 protein. The sample holds approximately 250,000 distinct CDR3 sequences, about 24% seen once. V shed 3 bases, J shed 9 bases, and the junction held 7 bases outside the gene matches. Germline CDR1 reads MDHEN; CDR2 reads SYDVKM. This CDR3 has 15 amino acids. This sequence joins TRBV28 and TRBJ1-6, with 8 positions matching TRBD1. The source is a woman in her 40s with Graves' ophthalmopathy. Sequencing input: blood. The CDR3 nucleotides are TGTGCCAGCAGTTTCTTGGACAGGGTTCGTTCACCCCTCCACTTT. Translation: CASSFLDRVRSPLHF.